This is a list of T cell receptor beta chains from one sample in a study of cytomegalovirus exposure and HLA in healthy donors. Libraries were prepared by immunoSEQ multiplex PCR; TCRdb keeps only in-frame clonotypes and omits some of them. This sample has approximately 230,000 clones; roughly nine tenths occur once, and the top ten carry around 11%. The sequencing sample was made of PBMCs. These receptor sequences come from a man between 18 and 35 years old in good health and CMV-seropositive. Both conserved end residues are part of each CDR3. D genes are given only for firm matches. Part of the rows lack a size; the others show once, few, many or a class for expanded clones.

d_call | j_call | clone_size | v_call | cdr3_aa | cdr3_nt
TRBD1 | TRBJ1-2 | NA | TRBV4-1 | CASSQQGVYGYTF | TGCGCCAGCAGCCAACAGGGGGTCTATGGCTACACCTTC
TRBD2 | TRBJ2-3 | NA | TRBV5-1 | CASSLGSGSSDTQYF | TGCGCCAGCAGCTTGGGTAGCGGGAGTTCAGATACGCAGTATTTT
NA | TRBJ1-1 | NA | TRBV25-1 | CASSELQGFGNTEAFF | TGTGCCAGCAGTGAATTGCAGGGTTTCGGGAACACTGAAGCTTTCTTT
NA | TRBJ2-3 | NA | TRBV11-3 | CASSPGTGADTQYF | TGTGCCAGCAGCCCCGGGACTGGGGCAGATACGCAGTATTTT
NA | TRBJ1-5 | NA | TRBV19 | CASSTWDGNNQPQHF | TGTGCCAGTAGTACCTGGGACGGAAACAATCAGCCCCAGCATTTT
TRBD1 | TRBJ2-7 | NA | TRBV7-9 | CASRQGDDEQYF | TGTGCCAGCAGACAGGGGGACGACGAGCAGTACTTC
TRBD2 | TRBJ2-1 | NA | TRBV6-5 | CASSPDVAGYNEQFF | TGTGCCAGCAGCCCCGATGTAGCGGGCTACAATGAGCAGTTCTTC
NA | TRBJ2-7 | NA | TRBV7-3 | CASSSQGWGEQYF | TGTGCCAGCAGCTCTCAGGGATGGGGGGAGCAGTACTTC
TRBD1 | TRBJ2-5 | NA | TRBV6-5 | CASSYSLGQGAETQYF | TGTGCCAGCAGTTACAGTCTGGGACAGGGGGCAGAGACCCAGTACTTC
NA | TRBJ2-5 | NA | TRBV5-1 | CASSLNPGAQETQYF | TGCGCCAGCAGCTTAAACCCAGGGGCCCAAGAGACCCAGTACTTC
TRBD2 | TRBJ2-1 | NA | TRBV4-3 | CASSQVWGGRHNEQFF | TGCGCCAGCAGCCAAGTTTGGGGGGGGAGACACAATGAGCAGTTCTTC
TRBD1 | TRBJ1-2 | NA | TRBV30 | CAWSGSGGYDGYTF | TGTGCCTGGAGTGGGTCAGGGGGGTATGATGGCTACACCTTC
NA | TRBJ1-2 | few | TRBV6-6 | CASSYGLDRRDYGYTF | TGTGCCAGCAGTTACGGTTTGGACAGAAGAGACTATGGCTACACCTTC
TRBD2 | TRBJ2-7 | NA | TRBV7-9 | CASSPRGSGISYEQYF | TGTGCCAGCAGCCCCCGGGGTAGCGGGATTTCCTACGAGCAGTACTTC
NA | TRBJ1-5 | NA | TRBV28 | CASKKIRIGPQHF | TGTGCCAGCAAAAAAATAAGGATCGGGCCCCAGCATTTT
TRBD2 | TRBJ2-1 | NA | TRBV13 | CASSSGLAGGAYNEQFF | TGTGCCAGCAGCTCGGGACTAGCGGGGGGAGCCTACAATGAGCAGTTCTTC
TRBD1 | TRBJ1-2 | NA | TRBV6-5 | CASRTRGNGYTF | TGTGCCAGCAGGACCAGGGGGAATGGCTACACCTTC
TRBD1 | TRBJ1-5 | once | TRBV2 | CASSNDRGGQPQHF | TGTGCCAGCAGTAACGACAGGGGAGGACAGCCCCAGCATTTT
TRBD1 | TRBJ1-2 | once | TRBV5-1 | CASSTRGSENYGYTF | TGCGCCAGCAGCACCAGGGGGAGCGAAAACTATGGCTACACCTTC
NA | TRBJ2-7 | NA | TRBV5-1 | CASSLRASEQYF | TGCGCCAGCAGCTTGAGAGCGAGCGAGCAGTACTTC
NA | TRBJ1-1 | once | TRBV14 | CASATLGVNTEAFF | TGTGCCAGCGCCACTCTAGGAGTGAACACTGAAGCTTTCTTT
NA | TRBJ1-5 | NA | TRBV10-2 | CASADSNNQPQHF | TGCGCCAGCGCAGACAGCAACAATCAGCCCCAGCATTTT
NA | TRBJ1-2 | NA | TRBV9 | CASSVHSGTFGYTF | TGTGCCAGCAGCGTTCATTCCGGGACATTTGGCTACACCTTC
NA | TRBJ2-1 | NA | TRBV7-8 | CASSLESLTEQFF | TGTGCCAGCAGCTTAGAGTCTTTGACTGAGCAGTTCTTC
TRBD2 | TRBJ2-1 | NA | TRBV7-9 | CASSLVPGSGMYNEQFF | TGTGCCAGCAGCTTAGTCCCGGGTAGCGGGATGTACAATGAGCAGTTCTTC
TRBD1 | TRBJ1-1 | NA | TRBV5-4 | CASSFMTGLVTEAFF | TGTGCCAGCAGTTTCATGACAGGGCTGGTCACTGAAGCTTTCTTT
NA | TRBJ2-1 | once | TRBV6-5 | CASSYLMDNEQFF | TGTGCCAGCAGTTACCTCATGGATAATGAGCAGTTCTTC
NA | TRBJ2-7 | NA | TRBV7-8 | CASSRDPSGQYEQYF | TGTGCCAGCAGCCGCGACCCGAGCGGACAGTACGAGCAGTACTTC
NA | TRBJ1-1 | NA | TRBV4-2 | CASSPLTGANTEAFF | TGTGCCAGCAGCCCCTTGACAGGAGCGAACACTGAAGCTTTCTTT
TRBD2 | TRBJ2-3 | NA | TRBV29-1 | CSVEGLAGEGSTDTQYF | TGCAGCGTTGAAGGTCTAGCGGGAGAGGGGAGCACAGATACGCAGTATTTT
TRBD1 | TRBJ1-2 | NA | TRBV18 | CASSPDRVSGYTF | TGTGCCAGCTCACCGGACAGGGTCTCTGGCTACACCTTC
NA | TRBJ2-3 | NA | TRBV6-1 | CASDHGRGTDTQYF | TGTGCCAGCGACCACGGAAGGGGTACGGATACGCAGTATTTT
NA | TRBJ2-7 | NA | TRBV6-1 | CASSEGFRLREQYF | TGTGCCAGCAGTGAGGGGTTTCGACTGAGGGAGCAGTACTTC
TRBD2 | TRBJ2-2 | NA | TRBV7-9 | CASSLPGTSVTLGGELFF | TGTGCCAGCAGCTTACCCGGGACTAGCGTGACCCTGGGAGGGGAGCTGTTTTTT
NA | TRBJ2-1 | NA | TRBV7-2 | CASSLVGAVRTTNEQFF | TGTGCCAGCAGCTTAGTGGGGGCCGTGCGGACCACCAATGAGCAGTTCTTC
NA | TRBJ2-5 | NA | TRBV7-7 | CASSPTPDSRMGTQYF | TGTGCCAGCAGCCCGACCCCCGACAGCCGGATGGGAACCCAGTACTTC
TRBD2 | TRBJ2-3 | NA | TRBV30 | CAWSVSGSADTQYF | TGTGCCTGGAGTGTTAGCGGGAGCGCAGATACGCAGTATTTT
NA | TRBJ2-5 | NA | TRBV5-1 | CASRENTGNQETQYF | TGCGCCAGCAGAGAGAATACGGGAAATCAAGAGACCCAGTACTTC
NA | TRBJ1-5 | NA | TRBV2 | CASSRVSSNQPQHF | TGTGCCAGCAGTAGGGTCTCTAGCAATCAGCCCCAGCATTTT
NA | TRBJ1-1 | NA | TRBV27 | CASSLSWAANTEAFF | TGTGCCAGCAGTTTATCTTGGGCAGCAAACACTGAAGCTTTCTTT
NA | TRBJ2-5 | NA | TRBV25-1 | CASIEAGGLEETQYF | TGTGCCAGCATAGAAGCCGGAGGACTTGAAGAGACCCAGTACTTC